What follows are 18 T cell receptor beta chains derived from one specimen sequenced in a study of T-cell reconstitution after alpha-beta-depleted transplantation in children. Preparing the TCRbeta library involved the use of unique molecular identifiers. TCRdb reanalysed the PCR reads using MiXCR and keeps one entry per CDR3 protein. The data hold roughly 400,000 distinct CDR3 sequences, with 43% observed a single time. Source: PBMCs, taken before TCRalphabeta/CD19-depleted stem cell transplant. The receptors were sampled from a girl aged 2 to 9 with aplastic anemia, due to receive a stem cell transplant.

Many counts were recorded for this clonotype. The chain couples TRBV7-2 to TRBJ2-3; 11 bases are shared with TRBD2. CDR3 length equals 15 residues. Unmatched junction bases numbered 6, after V lost 5 bases and J lost 5 bases. CDR1 and CDR2 from the germline V gene are SGHTA and FQGNSA. CDR3 protein: CASSKVAGGGDTQYF. The CDR3 DNA reads as TGTGCCAGCAGCAAAGTAGCGGGAGGGGGAGATACGCAGTATTTT. Together with reference TRBV7-2 and TRBJ2-3, the CDR3 gives the full variable domain: GAGVSQSPSNKVTEKGKDVELRCDPISGHTALYWYRQSLGQGLEFLIYFQGNSAPDKSGLPSDRFSAERTGGSVSTLTIQRTQQEDSAVYLCASSKVAGGGDTQYFGPGTRLTVL.

The rearrangement links TRBV5-1 to TRBJ2-7; D not certain. The CDR3 is 14 residues long. The V end was cut by 0 bases, the J end by 7 bases, with 14 bases between. Per the germline V gene, CDR1 is SGHRS and CDR2 is YFSETQ. In DNA form, the CDR3 reads TGCGCCAGCAGCTTGGCGCCACCGGAAGGTGAGCAGTACTTC. It specifies CASSLAPPEGEQYF.

The J gene is TRBJ1-5, the V gene TRBV11-2; 8 bases map to TRBD1. V lost 0 bases, J lost 6 bases, and 10 bases stayed unmatched. Germline V gene sequence: CDR1 SGHAT, CDR2 FQNNGV. The CDR3 sequence is 17 residues long. The CDR3 region is CASSLERTDRVGQPQHF. The CDR3 DNA reads as TGTGCCAGCAGCTTAGAGCGCACGGACAGGGTGGGTCAGCCCCAGCATTTT.

This clonotype has ten or more counts. The rearrangement uses TRBV20-1 and TRBJ1-5; D uncertain. This CDR3 spans 13 amino acids. Between the trimmed V and J ends, which lost 3 bases and 0 bases, there was a span of 6 bases. The V gene's germline CDR1 is DFQATT and CDR2 SNEGSKA (reference sequence). The CDR3 here is CSASSGSNQPQHF. Here the CDR3 DNA reads TGCAGTGCTAGCAGTGGTAGCAATCAGCCCCAGCATTTT.

CDR3 in amino acids: CSAQRPGQGNQPQHF. The CDR3 DNA reads as TGCAGTGCCCAGAGACCCGGACAGGGAAATCAGCCCCAGCATTTT. The chain uses TRBV20-1 and TRBJ1-5; TRBD1 agrees at 8 bases. The CDR3 length is 15 residues. The junction had 11 bases not matched to a gene; V was cut back by 6 bases and J by 4 bases. Germline CDR1 and CDR2: DFQATT and SNEGSKA (reference sequence).

Only one count was recorded for this clonotype. The gene calls are TRBV15 and TRBJ2-3; 7 bases match TRBD1. The CDR3 is 12 amino acids. J lost 8 bases, V lost 4 bases, and 3 bases had no gene match. Germline V gives CDR1 LNHNV, CDR2 YYDKDF (reference sequence). CDR3: CATSTRGPTQYF. DNA of the CDR3: TGTGCCACCAGCACGAGGGGGCCTACGCAGTATTTT.

The chain is built from TRBV2 and TRBJ2-3, with TRBD2 identical over 10 bases. There are 15 residues in the CDR3. The J segment lost 6 bases and the V segment lost 2 bases, leaving 5 bases of the junction unmatched. Germline CDR1 reads SNHLY; CDR2 reads FYNNEI. CDR3 sequence reads: CASSELASGSDTQYF. The DNA of the CDR3 is TGTGCCAGCAGTGAATTGGCTAGCGGGAGTGATACGCAGTATTTT.

This clonotype was seen at least ten times. The rearrangement links TRBV20-1 to TRBJ2-1, with 12 bases matching TRBD2. The V and J ends lost 4 bases and 1 base, in that order; junction bases with no gene match: 2. The germline V gene encodes CDR1 DFQATT and CDR2 SNEGSKA (reference sequence). The CDR3 totals 15 residues. This chain's CDR3 is CSATGTSGSYNEQFF. The CDR3 coding sequence is TGCAGTGCTACAGGGACTAGCGGGTCCTACAATGAGCAGTTCTTC.

The chain carries TRBV3-1 and TRBJ2-7, with D perhaps assigned TRBD1 or TRBD2 (5 bases each). This CDR3 region has 14 residues. V was trimmed by 1 base and J by 2 bases, leaving 9 bases between them. From germline, CDR1 is LGHDT and CDR2 YNNKEL (reference sequence). Written as DNA, the CDR3 is TGTGCCAGCAGCCAAGCAGGGAGCCCCTACGAGCAGTACTTC. The encoded protein is CASSQAGSPYEQYF.

V is TRBV20-1 and J is TRBJ2-3; D gene unclear. V lost 1 base to trimming and J lost 2 bases, with 16 bases between them. CDR1 is DFQATT, CDR2 SNEGSKA, per germline (reference sequence). The CDR3 spans 16 residues. The DNA of the CDR3 is TGCAGTGCTAGAGGCCCCAGCTTGAAGTACACAGATACGCAGTATTTT. Protein: CSARGPSLKYTDTQYF.

J is TRBJ2-3 and V is TRBV27; no clear D gene. The CDR3 sequence is 13 residues long. Trimming took off 4 bases at V and 6 bases at J, with 11 bases between the two ends. Germline loops: CDR1 MNHEY, CDR2 SMNVEV (reference sequence). CDR3 bases: TGTGCCAGCAGTTCCCATGCACCTGATACGCAGTATTTT. Its protein is CASSSHAPDTQYF.

This clonotype was recorded a few times. The chain couples TRBV20-1 to TRBJ2-5, with D possibly TRBD2 on 6 matching bases. V lost 5 bases, J lost 3 bases, and 13 bases lay in between. The germline CDR1 and CDR2 sequences are DFQATT and SNEGSKA (reference sequence). This CDR3 spans 13 amino acids. Here the CDR3 reads CSAGKRLEETQYF. The CDR3 nucleotides read TGCAGTGCTGGGAAGAGACTAGAAGAGACCCAGTACTTC.

The chain combines TRBV20-1 with TRBJ2-1; 7 bases line up with TRBD1. The germline CDR1 and CDR2 sequences are DFQATT and SNEGSKA (reference sequence). V trimming: 0 bases; J trimming: 1 base; junction bases outside the gene matches: 3. The CDR3 runs 15 residues. The CDR3 nucleotides read TGCAGTGCTAGAGATGACAGGGTGTCCTACAATGAGCAGTTCTTC. Its translation is CSARDDRVSYNEQFF.

This clonotype was detected only a few times. The chain couples TRBV7-9 to TRBJ2-1; 12 bases fit TRBD2. The CDR3 runs 16 residues. The V gene end was trimmed by 5 bases and the J gene end by 2 bases; junction bases not matched to a gene: 4. Germline-derived CDR1 and CDR2 are SEHNR and FQNEAQ (reference sequence). The CDR3 spells CASSRLAGVTYNEQFF. The CDR3, as DNA: TGTGCCAGCAGCCGACTAGCGGGAGTTACCTACAATGAGCAGTTCTTC.

The chain has TRBV5-6 and TRBJ2-2; 10 bases are shared with TRBD2. The CDR3 has 17 amino acids. With 0 bases clipped from V and 7 bases from J, the junction kept 9 bases outside the gene matches. The V gene's germline CDR1 is SGHDT and CDR2 YYEEEE. CDR3 protein: CASSLDPGLASGGELFF. CDR3 DNA sequence: TGTGCCAGCAGCTTGGACCCGGGACTAGCGTCGGGCGGGGAGCTGTTTTTT.

In this sample, this clonotype turned up many times. This sequence joins TRBV28 and TRBJ2-3, with 10 bases fitting TRBD1. Germline trimming cut 6 bases from V and 2 bases from J; bases unmatched to any gene: 8. Per germline, CDR1 MDHEN and CDR2 SYDVKM. The CDR3 is 16 residues long. CDR3: CASRTDRGAPTDTQYF. CDR3 nucleotide sequence: TGTGCCAGCAGGACGGACAGGGGGGCCCCCACAGATACGCAGTATTTT.

This clonotype occurred many times. At one boundary the junction diverges from the germline segment, which might be a read error. The chain is built from TRBV7-7 and TRBJ2-7; D unclear. Germline V gives CDR1 SSHAT, CDR2 FNYEAQ (reference sequence). The CDR3 totals 13 residues. The CDR3 coding sequence is TGTGCTAGCAGCTTATATTTGGGATACGAGCAGTACTTC. It is translated as CASSLYLGYEQYF. The variable domain in full, with the rest retrieved from reference TRBV7-7 and TRBJ2-7, is GAGVSQSPRYKVTKRGQDVTLRCDPISSHATLYWYQQALGQGPEFLTYFNYEAQPDKSGLPSDRFSAERPEGSISTLTIQRTEQRDSAMYRCASSLYLGYEQYFGPGTRLTVT.

This clonotype was detected many times. This chain joins TRBV12-3 or TRBV12-4 and TRBJ1-1, with no clear D. Trimming cost V 2 bases and J 5 bases, with 9 bases left between them. This CDR3 comprises 13 residues. CDR3 sequence reads: CASSLKGRTEAFF. DNA for the CDR3: TGTGCCAGCAGTTTAAAGGGTCGTACTGAAGCTTTCTTT.